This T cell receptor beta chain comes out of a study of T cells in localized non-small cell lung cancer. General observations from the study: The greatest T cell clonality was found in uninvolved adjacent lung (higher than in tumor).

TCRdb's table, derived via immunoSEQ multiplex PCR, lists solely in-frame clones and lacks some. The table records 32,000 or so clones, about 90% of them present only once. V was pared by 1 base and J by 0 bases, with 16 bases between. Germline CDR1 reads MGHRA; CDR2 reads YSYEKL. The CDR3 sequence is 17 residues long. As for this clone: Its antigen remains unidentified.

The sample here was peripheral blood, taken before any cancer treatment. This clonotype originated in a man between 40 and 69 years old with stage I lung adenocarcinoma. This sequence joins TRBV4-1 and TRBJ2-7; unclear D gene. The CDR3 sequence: CASSQVAGTATSYEQYF. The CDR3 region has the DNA TGCGCCAGCAGCCAAGTAGCTGGTACAGCCACCTCCTACGAGCAGTACTTC.